This entry is about one T cell receptor (beta chain). This clone has more than one count but fewer than ten. Its specific antigen is unknown. Base-call qualities are not available, and no considerably larger clone is one nucleotide away. This specimen comes from a study of blood T cell repertoires in COVID-19 (dated by TCRdb to the early 2020s). About the study as a whole: Collaborator samples came from the United States, Italy and Spain and covered acute and convalescent phases of COVID-19. The material from the prospective study consisted of cDNA or gDNA derived from T cells, B-cell-depleted T cells, or PBMCs. Subjects who had been exposed to COVID-19, were actively infected with it, or had recovered from it provided the deeply sampled blood TCRbeta repertoires that made up the dataset. A freely available public database, intended as a resource for researchers studying the immune response to SARS-CoV-2, is where the repertoires were released. Samples came from the ongoing ImmuneRACE study (first 160 participants) plus 1,254 subjects from 6 global collaborators. The sample metadata nearly always contained a de-identified subject ID, COVID-19 status, age in years and sex. Where HLA class I and class II types were available, the types were taken from metadata supplied by the sample provider, not from assay-based typing.

Trimming costs V 1 base and J 10 bases, and their ends lie 14 bases apart. The germline V gene gives CDR1 as SGHAT and CDR2 as FQNNGV. The CDR3 starts with the cysteine, ends with the phenylalanine, and has 15 residues. The entry retains the CDR3 DNA only, 45 bases that are in frame from base 1. The paper as a whole reports these results and caveats: The amount of clinical and demographic metadata varied by source and participant and was provided uncurated.

Collaborating institutions collected whole blood in K2EDTA tubes following their own protocols. For TCRbeta analysis, collaborators shipped samples as frozen whole blood, isolated PBMCs, or DNA extracted from either of those sample types. TCRbeta CDR3 regions were amplified from genomic DNA using the immunoSEQ Assay, a bias-controlled multiplex PCR. The paper's data handling went like this. The number of nucleated cells in each sample was estimated by amplification of reference gene primers within the assay. To quantify the absolute abundance of each unique TCRbeta CDR3 rearrangement, sequence reads were collapsed and filtered. For each sample, productive Simpson clonality was calculated as the square root of Simpson's diversity index over productive rearrangements. Sourced from immuneACCESS, this table was stored by TCRdb with only in-frame sequences that have V and J called. A share of the clones is absent; for the studies checked, an unresolved V gene accounts for under half, and the remainder has no known explanation. V and J calls plus clone size are reproduced from that table; the DNA served to infer D and trimming. This sample has 90,000 to 120,000 clones in its table, and approximately 93% of those were observed once. Jointly, the top ten make up 0.85% to 1% of the sample.

The sequenced sample consisted of peripheral blood. The chain uses TRBV11-2 and TRBJ1-6; matching of 5 bases hints at TRBD1 as the D gene. The receptor was isolated from a man aged 55 to 69 with acute or convalescent COVID-19. The DNA sequence is as follows: TGTGCCAGCAGCTTAGCAATGGGAGGGGTCTCACCCCTCCACTTT. Its coded protein is CASSLAMGGVSPLHF.